This TCR beta chain originates from a study of T cell responses to AZD1222 COVID-19 vaccine. This clone has more than one count but fewer than ten. This CDR3 has 16 residues. The V end was cut by 2 bases, the J end by 2 bases, with 15 bases between. CDR1 LGHDT and CDR2 YNNKEL come from the germline V gene (reference sequence). Assay: immunoSEQ multiplex PCR; the TCRdb copy retains only in-frame clones and omits some. The sample yields 90,000 to 100,000 clones, approximately 91% seen once. This chain uses TRBV3-1 (or the pseudogene TRBV3-2) with TRBJ1-1; no clear D gene. The source is an adult who received the AZD1222 COVID-19 vaccine. Here the sequenced sample was peripheral blood, taken 28 days after the second AZD1222 dose. The CDR3 region has the DNA TGTGCCAGCAGCCAATCGGGTTTGAGGCGTAACACTGAAGCTTTCTTT. Its translation: CASSQSGLRRNTEAFF.